This T cell receptor (beta chain) originates from a study of shared clonotypes between healthy human individuals. The naive CD8 fraction comprised CD45RO-negative cells positively selected for CCR7 and excluded terminally differentiated effector memory CD45RA+ cells. The protocol was immunoSEQ multiplex PCR, while the TCRdb copy is restricted to in-frame clones and leaves out a portion. The sample comprises around 2,000,000 clones, about 95% of which are singletons, and about 1.1% rests with the top ten. V lost 4 bases to trimming and J lost 0 bases; unmatched junction nucleotides: 11. Germline V lookup: CDR1 MNHNS, CDR2 SASEGT. This CDR3 has 19 residues.

The chain recombines TRBV6-1 with TRBJ2-3, with TRBD2 identical over 12 bases. The material sequenced was naive CD8+ T cells sorted from blood. The clonotype comes from a man aged 18-30 years in good health. The chain's CDR3 is CASSGLTSGGSISTDTQYF. CDR3 sequence (DNA): TGTGCCAGCAGTGGTTTGACTAGCGGGGGTTCCATTAGCACAGATACGCAGTATTTT.